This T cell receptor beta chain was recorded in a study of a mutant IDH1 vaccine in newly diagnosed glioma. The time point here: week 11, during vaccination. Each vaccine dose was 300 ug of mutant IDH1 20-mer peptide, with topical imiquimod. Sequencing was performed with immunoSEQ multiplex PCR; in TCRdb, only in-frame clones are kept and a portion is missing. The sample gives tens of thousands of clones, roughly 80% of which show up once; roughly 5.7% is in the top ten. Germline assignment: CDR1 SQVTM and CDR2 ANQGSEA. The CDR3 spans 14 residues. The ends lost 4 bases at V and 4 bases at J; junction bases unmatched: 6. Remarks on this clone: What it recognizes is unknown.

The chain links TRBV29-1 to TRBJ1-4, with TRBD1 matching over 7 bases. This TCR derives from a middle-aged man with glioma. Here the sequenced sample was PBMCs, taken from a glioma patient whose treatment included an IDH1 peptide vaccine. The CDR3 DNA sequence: TGCAGCGTTGGGGGGGGACAGTATAATGAAAAACTGTTTTTT. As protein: CSVGGGQYNEKLFF.